These 15 T cell receptor beta chains originate from one sample sequenced in a study of blood T cell repertoires in COVID-19. The repertoire was sequenced with immunoSEQ multiplex PCR; TCRdb's copy has only in-frame clones and lacks some. The sample includes some 90,000 clones, 75% to 90% seen only once; the top ten take about 1.2%. Input material: peripheral blood. Every receptor here comes from a man older than 75 with active or convalescent COVID-19.

The J gene is TRBJ2-7, the V gene TRBV24-1; 11 bases agree with TRBD2. Trimming cost V 10 bases and J 4 bases; bases outside gene matches: 8. Looked up from germline, CDR1 is KGHDR and CDR2 is SFDVKD. The CDR3 loop spans 14 amino acids. Here the CDR3 reads CATLGLAGRYEQYF. DNA for the CDR3: TGTGCCACTTTAGGACTAGCGGGCCGGTACGAGCAGTACTTC.

The chain is built from TRBV5-5 and TRBJ2-5, with D perhaps TRBD1 (5 bases). The CDR3 spans 14 residues. Germline lookup yields CDR1 SGHKS and CDR2 YYEKEE (reference sequence). The germline V and J ends were trimmed by 4 bases and 5 bases, with 15 bases remaining between them. CDR3 sequence reads: CASSPTVLRETQYF. CDR3 coding DNA: TGTGCCAGCAGCCCGACAGTACTCCGGGAGACCCAGTACTTC.

V gene TRBV4-3 combines with J gene TRBJ2-7, with TRBD2 matching 13 bases. Germline-derived CDR1 and CDR2 are LGHNA and YSLEER. Trimming cost V 0 bases and J 4 bases; bases outside gene matches: 6. The CDR3 length is 17 residues. The CDR3 sequence is CASSQDRSGLAGYEQYF. The CDR3 DNA sequence: TGCGCCAGCAGCCAAGATAGATCGGGACTAGCGGGGTACGAGCAGTACTTC.

This clone was seen once. In DNA, the CDR3 is TGTGCCAGTAGTATAGGTAGCGGGAGGAGGACCTACGAGCAGTACTTC. Translating it yields CASSIGSGRRTYEQYF. The chain uses TRBV19 and TRBJ2-7; 10 nucleotides match TRBD2. Germline trimming cut 1 base from V and 2 bases from J; bases unmatched to any gene: 5. The germline CDR1 and CDR2 sequences are LNHDA and SQIVND (reference sequence). The CDR3 loop spans 16 amino acids.

The chain employs TRBV5-1 and TRBJ1-2, with D unclear. The CDR3 is 13 amino acids. The germline gives CDR1 SGHRS, CDR2 YFSETQ. Trimming stripped 4 bases from V and 6 bases from J, with 13 bases between. The CDR3 loop is CASSPRPRDGYTF. The CDR3 DNA reads as TGCGCCAGCAGCCCCCGGCCACGGGATGGCTACACCTTC.

V usage is TRBV30 and J usage is TRBJ2-5, with TRBD1 identical over 8 bases. Germline CDR1 reads GTSNPN; CDR2 reads SVGIG (reference sequence). The V and J ends lost 2 bases and 4 bases, in that order; junction bases with no gene match: 0. The CDR3 is 12 amino acids. This CDR3 reads CAWSTGGETQYF. As DNA, the CDR3 is TGTGCCTGGAGTACAGGGGGAGAGACCCAGTACTTC.

The chain employs TRBV7-8 and TRBJ1-1; TRBD1 aligns across 7 bases. Germline loops: CDR1 SGHVS, CDR2 FQNEAQ. V lost 5 bases and J lost 4; bases outside the gene matches: 13. The CDR3 spans 16 residues. The CDR3 bases are TGTGCCAGCAGCCACACAGGGGACGGTGGGCGCACTGAAGCTTTCTTT. Protein product: CASSHTGDGGRTEAFF.

The V call is TRBV4-3, the J call TRBJ2-1; 8 bases match TRBD2. CDR3 length: 15 residues. Germline trimming cut 2 bases from V and 8 bases from J; bases unmatched to any gene: 8. The germline V gene encodes CDR1 LGHNA and CDR2 YSLEER. This CDR3 is CASSQRAGGVDEQFF. The DNA of the CDR3 is TGCGCCAGCAGCCAACGGGCGGGAGGCGTTGATGAGCAGTTCTTC.

The chain links TRBV9 to TRBJ1-2, with TRBD1 matching 10 bases. Trimming cost V 2 bases and J 7 bases; bases outside gene matches: 8. Germline assignment: CDR1 SGDLS and CDR2 YYNGEE. The length of the CDR3 is 15 residues. The CDR3 DNA reads as TGTGCCAGCAGCGTTTCGACAGGGGGCGCGGGTGGCTACACCTTC. As protein: CASSVSTGGAGGYTF.

J is TRBJ2-1 and V is TRBV7-2; TRBD2 matches 7 bases. Trimming removed 6 bases from V and 4 bases from J; junction bases left unmatched: 6. Germline V gene lookup returns CDR1 SGHTA and CDR2 FQGNSA. The CDR3 covers 14 residues. CDR3 DNA sequence: TGTGCCAGCAGGGGACTATTGACTTACAATGAGCAGTTCTTC. Translation: CASRGLLTYNEQFF.

The rearrangement joins TRBV7-9 to TRBJ2-3; D perhaps matches TRBD1 (5 bases). Per the germline V gene, CDR1 is SEHNR and CDR2 is FQNEAQ (reference sequence). Trimming took off 1 base at V and 8 bases at J, with 13 bases between the two ends. This CDR3 has 14 amino acids. CDR3 nucleotides: TGTGCCAGCAGCTTAGATCCACGACAGTCTACGCAGTATTTT. Encoded protein: CASSLDPRQSTQYF.

This sequence joins TRBV7-8 and TRBJ2-7; D remains unclear. This CDR3 is built from 14 residues. V lost 1 base, J lost 4 bases, and 11 bases lay in between. The germline gives CDR1 SGHVS, CDR2 FQNEAQ. The CDR3 bases are TGTGCCAGCAGCTTAGGATTGGGCTTGTACGAGCAGTACTTC. Translating it yields CASSLGLGLYEQYF.

The chain recombines TRBV7-9 with TRBJ2-5; 10 nucleotides line up with TRBD1. With 6 bases clipped from V and 3 bases from J, the junction kept 10 bases outside the gene matches. CDR3 length: 16 residues. Germline CDR1 is SEHNR and CDR2 is FQNEAQ (reference sequence). The CDR3 DNA is TGTGCCAGCAGTCCTCAAGGGGACAGGGGAAAAGAGACCCAGTACTTC. The encoded protein is CASSPQGDRGKETQYF.

V and J are TRBV7-8 and TRBJ2-7; 11 bases line up with TRBD1. Germline CDR1 reads SGHVS; CDR2 reads FQNEAQ. CDR3 size: 15 residues. Trimming took 5 bases from V and 6 from J; bases not matched to a gene: 9. CDR3 DNA sequence: TGTGCCAGCAGCCAGGACAGGGGGCGCGGCCGCGAGCAGTACTTC. Protein sequence: CASSQDRGRGREQYF.

The J gene is TRBJ1-2, the V gene TRBV28, with 12 bases matching TRBD1. Germline loops: CDR1 MDHEN, CDR2 SYDVKM. The CDR3 runs to 18 residues. With V trimmed by 1 base and J by 1 base, 7 bases remained unmatched. CDR3: CASSLSPGTGGFNYGYTF. For the CDR3, the DNA is TGTGCCAGCAGTTTATCGCCCGGGACAGGGGGCTTTAACTATGGCTACACCTTC.